Below, 11 T cell receptor beta chains from the same sample are listed, as sequenced in a study of CD8 T cells in Susac syndrome. Reverse transcription used roughly 0.5 to 1 ug RNA and random hexamers. MiXCR, run by TCRdb on the immunoSEQ multiplex PCR reads, gives a single entry per CDR3 protein. The table includes about 210,000 distinct CDR3 sequences, 95% detected once. Sequenced sample: CD4+ T cells from PBMCs. The receptors were gathered from a human donor with multiple sclerosis.

The V call is TRBV12-3 or TRBV12-4, the J call TRBJ2-1, with TRBD2 matching 8 bases. Trimming removed 0 bases from V and 3 bases from J; junction bases left unmatched: 1. The CDR3 loop spans 15 amino acids. In nucleotides, the CDR3 is TGTGCCAGCAGTTTAGCGGGACTAGACTACAATGAGCAGTTCTTC. This translates into CASSLAGLDYNEQFF.

The chain links TRBV5-4 to TRBJ1-1, with a possible D match to TRBD1 (6 bases). Trimming stripped 2 bases from V and 6 bases from J, with 14 bases between. Germline-derived CDR1 and CDR2 are SGHNT and YYREEE (reference sequence). The CDR3 extends over 14 amino acids. DNA for the CDR3: TGTGCCAGCAGCTTTGACACAGGGAGCCCTGAAGCTTTCTTT. This sequence encodes CASSFDTGSPEAFF.

This clonotype was detected a few times. The chain uses TRBV7-9 and TRBJ2-7; no firm D call. V lost 1 base, J lost 0 bases, and 7 bases lay in between. The germline gives CDR1 SEHNR, CDR2 FQNEAQ (reference sequence). The CDR3 consists of 14 residues. CDR3 region: CASSLGQSSYEQYF. In DNA form, the CDR3 reads TGTGCCAGCAGCTTAGGCCAGAGCTCCTACGAGCAGTACTTC. Drawing the rest from reference TRBV7-9 and TRBJ2-7, the complete variable domain is DTGVSQNPRHKITKRGQNVTFRCDPISEHNRLYWYRQTLGQGPEFLTYFQNEAQLEKSRLLSDRFSAERPKGSFSTLEIQRTEQGDSAMYLCASSLGQSSYEQYFGPGTRLTVT.

The table lists this clonotype with a few counts. The CDR3 DNA follows: TGCAGTGCCGGGACAGGGGACACTGAAGCTTTCTTT. This translates into CSAGTGDTEAFF. The V gene is TRBV20-1, the J gene TRBJ1-1; 10 bases map to TRBD1. CDR1 and CDR2 (germline): DFQATT, SNEGSKA (reference sequence). The CDR3 has 12 residues. After removal of 6 bases from V and 3 bases from J, the junction contained 1 base not matched to a gene.

The chain has TRBV20-1 and TRBJ2-4; 10 nucleotides agree with TRBD1. The germline gives CDR1 DFQATT, CDR2 SNEGSKA (reference sequence). Germline trimming cut 5 bases from V and 1 base from J; bases unmatched to any gene: 11. CDR3 size: 17 residues. DNA for the CDR3: TGCAGTGCTCGAGGGACAGGGGTTACGATGGCCAAAAACATTCAGTACTTC. It translates to CSARGTGVTMAKNIQYF.

This clonotype was seen just once. The junction departs from the called germline gene at one end, perhaps through a read error. V and J are TRBV28 and TRBJ2-7, with 9 bases that match TRBD1. The CDR3 length is 15 residues. Per germline, CDR1 MDHEN and CDR2 SYDVKM. CDR3 loop: CASSLEGQGLYEQYF. Here the CDR3 DNA reads TGTGCCAGCAGTTTGGAGGGACAGGGACTCTACGAGCAATACTTC.

This chain connects TRBV5-1 to TRBJ1-6; D gene unclear. This CDR3 contains 17 residues. The V end lost 4 bases, the J end lost 0 bases, and 14 bases lay between the germline ends. Germline V gene lookup returns CDR1 SGHRS and CDR2 YFSETQ. CDR3 DNA sequence: TGCGCCAGCAGCCGGACGGGGATCAGCTCCTATAATTCACCCCTCCACTTT. Protein sequence: CASSRTGISSYNSPLHF.

The V gene is TRBV18, the J gene TRBJ1-6; 7 bases map to TRBD1. Germline-derived CDR1 and CDR2 are KGHSH and LQKENI. This CDR3 spans 15 amino acids. Trimming cost V 3 bases and J 10 bases; bases outside gene matches: 9. Written as DNA, the CDR3 is TGTGCCAGCTCACCGAGACGACAGGGCGAATCACCCCTCCACTTT. Its protein is CASSPRRQGESPLHF.

This clonotype was detected only once. The rearrangement links TRBV12-3 or TRBV12-4 to TRBJ1-4, with a weak D call TRBD1 (6 bases). CDR3 length: 15 residues. Between the trimmed V and J ends, which lost 6 bases and 0 bases, there was a span of 11 bases. The CDR3: CASSPGGSTNEKLFF. The CDR3 DNA follows: TGTGCCAGCAGCCCGGGGGGCTCAACTAATGAAAAACTGTTTTTT.

The chain couples TRBV6-6 to TRBJ1-1; TRBD1 matches at 8 bases. The CDR3 is 15 residues long. After removal of 4 bases from V and 7 bases from J, the junction contained 11 bases not matched to a gene. Germline CDR1 and CDR2: MNHNY and SVGAGI (reference sequence). CDR3 DNA sequence: TGTGCCAGCAGTTCCGGACAGGGTGGTATCAGTGAAGCTTTCTTT. It encodes CASSSGQGGISEAFF.

The rearrangement uses TRBV20-1 and TRBJ2-5; D is perhaps TRBD2 (5 bases). Trimming removed 0 bases from V and 4 bases from J, with 9 bases in between. The CDR3 spans 13 residues. Germline values: CDR1 DFQATT, CDR2 SNEGSKA (reference sequence). The DNA of the CDR3 is TGCAGTGCTAGAGATGACTATTTAGAGACCCAGTACTTC. Translating it yields CSARDDYLETQYF.